The clone carrying this T cell receptor (beta chain) came up once. Its specificity is unknown. These data come from a study of cytomegalovirus exposure and HLA in healthy donors. PCR primers comprised 60 Vbeta and 13 Jbeta primers. Clones were sequenced by immunoSEQ multiplex PCR, and TCRdb holds only the in-frame ones, with some missing. This table holds 150,000 to 200,000 clones, under 70% found once. The CDR3 length is 18 residues. V lost 3 bases and J lost 2; bases outside the gene matches: 13. The germline gives CDR1 LNHNV, CDR2 YYDKDF (reference sequence). Overall study results and limits: Reports credit the classifier with highly specific, highly sensitive diagnosis of cytomegalovirus status.

The genes are TRBV15 and TRBJ2-3, with 8 nucleotides matching TRBD2. The TCR originated in a woman in her forties in good health and CMV-seropositive. The specimen was PBMCs. The CDR3, as DNA: TGTGCCACCAGCAGGGAGCCTGGACTAGCCCCCTACACAGATACGCAGTATTTT. It is translated as CATSREPGLAPYTDTQYF.